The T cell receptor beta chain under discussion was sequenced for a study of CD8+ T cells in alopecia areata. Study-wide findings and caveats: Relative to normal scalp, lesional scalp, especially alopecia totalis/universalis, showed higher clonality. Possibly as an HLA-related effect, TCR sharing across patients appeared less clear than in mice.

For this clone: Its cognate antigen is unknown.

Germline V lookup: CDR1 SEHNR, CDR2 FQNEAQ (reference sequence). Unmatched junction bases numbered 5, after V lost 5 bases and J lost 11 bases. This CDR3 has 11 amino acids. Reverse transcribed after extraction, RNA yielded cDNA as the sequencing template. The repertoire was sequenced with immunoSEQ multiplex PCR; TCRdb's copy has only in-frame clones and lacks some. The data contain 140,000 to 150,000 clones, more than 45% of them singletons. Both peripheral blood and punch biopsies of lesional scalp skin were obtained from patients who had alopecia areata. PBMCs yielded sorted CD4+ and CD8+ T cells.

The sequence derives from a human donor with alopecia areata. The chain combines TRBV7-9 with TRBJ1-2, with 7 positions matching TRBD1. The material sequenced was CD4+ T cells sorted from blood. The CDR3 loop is CASSPSGGYTF. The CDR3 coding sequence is TGTGCCAGCAGCCCCTCAGGGGGATACACCTTC.